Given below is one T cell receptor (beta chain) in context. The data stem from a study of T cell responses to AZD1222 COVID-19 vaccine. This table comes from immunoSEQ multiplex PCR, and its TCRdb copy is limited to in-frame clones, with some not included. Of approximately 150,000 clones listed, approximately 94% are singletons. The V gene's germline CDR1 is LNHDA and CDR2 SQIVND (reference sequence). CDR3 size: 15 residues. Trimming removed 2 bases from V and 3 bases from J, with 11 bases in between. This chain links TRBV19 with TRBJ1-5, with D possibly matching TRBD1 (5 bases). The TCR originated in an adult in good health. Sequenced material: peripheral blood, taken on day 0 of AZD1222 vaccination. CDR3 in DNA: TGTGCCAGTAGTATAATGTCAGGGACCAATCAGCCCCAGCATTTT. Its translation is CASSIMSGTNQPQHF.